This paragraph covers one T cell receptor beta chain sequence. The antigen is unknown. Germline values: CDR1 MNHNY, CDR2 SVGAGI (reference sequence). Trimming left V 6 bases short and J 4 bases short, with 16 bases between. This CDR3 has 15 amino acids. The data were taken from a study of graft-versus-host responses after intestinal transplantation. Broader study findings: Recipient marrow harbored GvH clones, some of which surfaced first in ileum or blood. Association was observed between peak circulating GvH clone levels and early post-transplant HvG declines. Graft-versus-host to host-versus-graft clonal ratios in allografts were high in patients with graft-donor T cell macrochimerism.

TCRdb's table, derived via immunoSEQ multiplex PCR, lists solely in-frame clones and lacks some. Of about 120,000 clones listed, 80% to 95% are singletons. The chain uses TRBV6-6 and TRBJ2-1; the D is unclear. The starting material was unstimulated CD4+ T cells sorted from spleen or lymph node cells, obtained before intestinal transplant. The TCR was taken from a human donor who received an intestinal transplant. As DNA, the CDR3 is TGTGCCAGCAGCACCCTGTTTCCCTCTTACAATGAGCAGTTCTTC. It is translated as CASSTLFPSYNEQFF.